This T cell receptor (beta chain) was retrieved from a study of T cells after yellow fever vaccination. The count of this clonotype is one. Its matching antigen is unknown. Whole-study results and caveats: Secondary responses were weaker yet peaked faster, day 5 versus 15.

5'RACE template switching added a universal primer site and UMIs to TCR cDNA. Via MiXCR, TCRdb re-called the 5' RACE reads, giving one row per CDR3 protein. The profile shows hundreds of thousands of distinct CDR3 sequences, around a sixth of them singletons. This CDR3 is 17 amino acids long. Trimming cost V 7 bases and J 9 bases, with 28 bases left between them. The germline gives CDR1 SGHTA, CDR2 FQGTGA. The source was PBMCs, collected before the yellow fever booster vaccination. The sequence was collected from a man between 18 and 29 years old who received the YFV17D yellow fever vaccine. The chain combines TRBV7-3 with TRBJ1-5, with unresolved D. The CDR3 DNA follows: TGTGCCAGCATCCTGACGCTGCAATCAGCCCCAGTTAGGCCCCAGCATTTT. Translating it yields CASILTLQSAPVRPQHF.